This TCR beta chain was recovered during a study of beta chain features in type 1 diabetes. The wider study: All of the samples together had some 99 million sorted cells examined.

Of the isolated RNA, all was reverse transcribed, and so the sequenced material was expressed TCRB transcripts. Here immunoSEQ multiplex PCR was the method, and the copy in TCRdb shows in-frame clones only, minus some. The repertoire consists of 200,000 to 250,000 clones, with 68% occurring once and the leading ten covering about 0.05%. The germline gives CDR1 SNHLY, CDR2 FYNNEI. V was pared by 6 bases and J by 7 bases, with 16 bases between. The CDR3 is made up of 14 amino acids. The receptor was isolated from a man aged 25-45 years in good health. The chain is built from TRBV2 and TRBJ2-1, with D unclear. Specimen: naive CD4+ T cells from blood. The CDR3 DNA is TGTGCCAGCAGGGCCGGGCCCAGCCGAAATGAGCAGTTCTTC. Its protein is CASRAGPSRNEQFF.